This entry lists 3 T cell receptor beta chains sequenced from one sample in a study of neurological immune-mediated disorders. From the 5' RACE reads, TCRdb called clonotypes with MiXCR, one entry per CDR3 protein. Of 40,000 to 55,000 distinct CDR3 sequences listed, roughly 3% were seen once; the top ten hold roughly 16%. The sequenced material came from PBMCs. The receptor set was obtained from a woman in her forties or fifties with multiple sclerosis.

This clonotype has a count of ten or more. This chain connects TRBV27 to TRBJ1-1; no firm D call. From germline, CDR1 is MNHEY and CDR2 SMNVEV (reference sequence). The CDR3 contains 14 residues. V lost 3 bases and J lost 0, with 8 bases in between. As DNA, the CDR3 is TGTGCCAGCAGTTTCGGGCCACTGAACACTGAAGCTTTCTTT. It translates to CASSFGPLNTEAFF.

This clonotype came up many times. This rearrangement joins TRBV12-3 or TRBV12-4 to TRBJ1-2; 8 bases line up with TRBD1. Germline trimming cut 1 base from V and 0 bases from J; bases unmatched to any gene: 1. CDR3 length equals 15 residues. The CDR3 region has the DNA TGTGCCAGCAGTTTAGGGGACAGGCCTAACTATGGCTACACCTTC. Amino acids: CASSLGDRPNYGYTF.

This clonotype occurred many times. This rearrangement joins TRBV20-1 to TRBJ2-7, with D possibly being TRBD2 (5 bases). V was clipped by 0 bases and J by 3 bases, with 12 bases between them. This CDR3 spans 14 amino acids. The V gene's germline CDR1 is DFQATT and CDR2 SNEGSKA (reference sequence). The CDR3 DNA sequence: TGCAGTGCTAGAGATTTCCGGACTGACTACGAGCAGTACTTC. Amino acid sequence: CSARDFRTDYEQYF.